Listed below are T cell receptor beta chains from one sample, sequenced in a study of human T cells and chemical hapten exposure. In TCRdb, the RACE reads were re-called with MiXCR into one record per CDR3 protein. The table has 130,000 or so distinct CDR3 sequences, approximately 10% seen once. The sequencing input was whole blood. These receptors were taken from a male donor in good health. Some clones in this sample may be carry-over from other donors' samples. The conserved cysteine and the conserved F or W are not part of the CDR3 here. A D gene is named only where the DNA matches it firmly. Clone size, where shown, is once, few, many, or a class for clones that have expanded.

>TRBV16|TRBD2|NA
ASSQASGAGELF
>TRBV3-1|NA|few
ASSPQRGLRYSTGELF
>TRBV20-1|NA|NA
SARYGGMNTEAF
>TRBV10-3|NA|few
AISSESFGTSQETQY
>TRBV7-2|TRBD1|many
ASSLGGQGFDYGYT
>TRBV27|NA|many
ASSFEGSTDTQY
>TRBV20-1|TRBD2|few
SASKGLAWEQY
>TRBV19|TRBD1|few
ASSRGQGRRPFMEPQH
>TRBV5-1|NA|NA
ASSPGTKTDTQY
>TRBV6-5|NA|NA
AGSPSRGLGNEQF
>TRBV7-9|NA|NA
ASTYISRTGNTEAF
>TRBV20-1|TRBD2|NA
SADDSGGPKETQY
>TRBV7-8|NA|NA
ASSRQLQYEQY
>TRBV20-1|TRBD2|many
SASGTSGLQSDTQY
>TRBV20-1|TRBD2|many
SAPLAGAYEQY
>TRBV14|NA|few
ASSQGWGAGANVLT
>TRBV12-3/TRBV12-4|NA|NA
ASSLGFGATNYGYT
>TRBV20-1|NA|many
SASDDYGYT
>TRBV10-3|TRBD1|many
AISGPGQGTHEQY
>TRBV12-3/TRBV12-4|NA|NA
ASSTLIQSPLH
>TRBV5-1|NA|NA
ASRVVPAGSYEQY
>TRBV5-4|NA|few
ASSSHTGLDNSPLH
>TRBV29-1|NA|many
SVATGSGNTIY
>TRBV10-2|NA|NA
ASSESGAVNTEAF
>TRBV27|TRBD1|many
ASSSLQGANEQY
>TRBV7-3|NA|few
ASSPTGASTEAF
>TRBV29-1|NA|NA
SVRTLLADTEAF
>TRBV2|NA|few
ASSQKLPWGSGNSPLH
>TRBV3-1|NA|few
ASSRTTSTDTQY
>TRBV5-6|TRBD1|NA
ASSLVQGPAGYEQY
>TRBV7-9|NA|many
ASSLVNQPQH
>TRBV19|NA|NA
ASSIAFWTSYEQY
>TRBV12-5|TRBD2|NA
ASAGRVTLAGNEQY
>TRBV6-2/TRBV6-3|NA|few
ASSSGSPEAF
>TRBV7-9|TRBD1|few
ASSLVGTVNYGYT
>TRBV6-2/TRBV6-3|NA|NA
ASGKTVPSNQPQH
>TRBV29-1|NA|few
SVVAQGGEKLF
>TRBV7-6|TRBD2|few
ASSSLPSGDRNEQF
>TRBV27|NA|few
ASSSEPLREQF
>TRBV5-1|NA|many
ASSLTGRSTYEQY
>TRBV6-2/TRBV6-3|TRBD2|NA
ASSQTSGVNEQF
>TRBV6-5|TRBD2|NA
ASRERGGAREQF
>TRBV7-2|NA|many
ASSSQAGLSSYNEQF
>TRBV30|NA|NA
AWRKGALSSYEQY
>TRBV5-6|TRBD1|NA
ASSSKGTGESSYEQY
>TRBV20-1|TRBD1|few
SARTGGEYTEAF
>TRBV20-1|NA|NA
SARPRETQY
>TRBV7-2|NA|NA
ASSLARNPPQY
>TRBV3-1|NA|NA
ASSHGGSGTEAF
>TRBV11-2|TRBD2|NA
ASRDSGSGQETQY
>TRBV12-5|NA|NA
ASGLGMDTQY
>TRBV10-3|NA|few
AISEGGNTIY
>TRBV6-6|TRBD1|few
ASSFRQGNEKLF
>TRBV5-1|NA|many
ASSPLEGPGNTEAF
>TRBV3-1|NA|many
ASSPEVGGSYGYT
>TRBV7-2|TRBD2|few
ASSLVSSGAAKNIQY
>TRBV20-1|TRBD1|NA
SALRDSNQPQH